This T cell receptor (beta chain) was retrieved from a study of blood T cells in healthy people across ages (dated by TCRdb to the mid-2010s). For the study in its entirety: Template switching captured roughly one uniquely barcoded TCR beta cDNA molecule per two T cells in model experiments. Using deep sequencing normalized with unique cDNA molecular identifiers, the study measured how TCR beta repertoire diversity changes with age. Four age groups were formed from the donors: young (average approximately 15 years), middle-aged (less than 40), aged (over 55) and long-lived (approximately 80). Donors of different ages were randomly distributed across sequencing lanes to avoid experimental bias. Using the same blood draw, the study looked at two additional independent replicas of 1 million unique cDNA reads for two donors, one aged 18 to 30 and the other aged 80 or older. What the study reported, not specific to this receptor: Because donor CMV infection status was unknown, age-related changes in expanded clonotypes were potentially confounded. Estimates of total diversity based on one million sequenced T cells were considered lower bounds and underestimates. Since profiling was done on bulk unsorted PBMCs, naive and antigen-experienced compartments could not be conclusively compared. There was a strong correlation between observed TCR beta diversity and the percentage of naive T cells measured by flow cytometry. Observed TCR beta diversity per million T cells fell roughly linearly with age, and a significant reduction was already apparent by age roughly 41. Compared with the aged group, the long-lived group had more naive CD4+ T cells, fewer expanded clones and increased TCR diversity, a pattern suggesting age selection.

The library was generated by 5' RACE. The data were produced on an Illumina HiSeq 2500. A second PCR of roughly 6 to 12 cycles was performed with a sample-barcoded 5' primer and a J-beta primer mix. A unique molecular identifier was introduced onto each TCR beta cDNA molecule by a template-switch 5' adaptor carrying 12 random nucleotides. Each sample yielded at least 2.5 million CDR3-containing paired-end reads. First-strand cDNA synthesis was performed from all RNA using the Mint cDNA synthesis kit, with priming by a TRBC-specific oligonucleotide. Following uracil-DNA glycosylase treatment, a first 18-cycle PCR with universal primers M1SS and BC2_uni_R was performed on all cDNA. Concerning the study's data processing: For normalization, 1 million high-quality reads, each with a distinct molecular identifier, were randomly selected from each sample. Instead of being binned into consensus sequences, reads with shared molecular identifiers were discarded. MiTCR, set to a Q25 quality threshold and the strictest error-elimination algorithm, was used for CDR3 identification, clonotype clustering and error correction. A nonparametric unseen species model with Euler transformation was used to estimate lower-bound total TCR beta diversity. Using fastp trimming at Q25 and MiXCR clonotype assembly, TCRdb reanalyzed the public sequencing data and kept in-frame beta chains. Entries that share a CDR3 protein sequence are merged under the most common genes and DNA. The V and J calls follow TCRdb's processing rather than the paper's. The sample table contains 600,000 or so distinct CDR3 sequences; only one count was recorded for 25% to 35% of them. The ten largest make up 15% to 17% of the sample.

The roughly 39 donors, aged about 6 to 100 years, were systemically healthy Caucasian individuals from Russia. Approximately 10 milliliters of peripheral blood were collected from each donor into EDTA-treated Vacutainer tubes. Ficoll-Paque density-gradient centrifugation was used to isolate PBMCs, with at least 6.5 million per sample. Trizol reagent was used to extract total RNA from the PBMCs, yielding at least 5.5 micrograms per sample. For every donor, flow cytometry on a PBMC aliquot measured the percentage of naive CD45RAhigh/CD27high T cells. This clonotype was counted ten times or more. Its antigen has not been determined. Base qualities are not provided; no much larger clone lies one nucleotide away. The CDR3, from cysteine to phenylalanine, totals 13 residues. Only the CDR3 DNA stays, 39 bases, in frame from base 1. The V end loses 5 bases and the J end loses 1 base, and a stretch of 11 bases separates them. CDR1 and CDR2, looked up from the germline V gene (reference sequence), are DFQATT and SNEGSKA.

The material sequenced was blood. The TCR originated in a woman at least 80 years old in good health. This chain is built from TRBV20-1 and TRBJ2-5, with the D gene not clear enough to name. The DNA sequence follows: TGCAGTGCTGAAAGGGATCCCCAAGAGACCCAGTACTTC. This codes for CSAERDPQETQYF.